The 12 T cell receptor beta chains below come from one sample, sequenced in a study of blood T cell repertoires in COVID-19 (dated by TCRdb to 2020 to 2022). The receptor library was made with the immunoSEQ multiplex PCR assay. In TCRdb, the immuneACCESS table is reduced to in-frame sequences with V and J assigned. These tables do not hold every clone; where another copy was compared, an unresolved V gene accounts for under half, and the others remain unexplained. The sample data list approximately 100,000 clones, and 82% of these were observed just once. The ten top clones hold more than 4.5% of the sample. The source material was peripheral blood. These receptors originate from a man aged 55 to 70 with acute or convalescent COVID-19.

The rearrangement links TRBV19 to TRBJ2-3; 10 bases map to TRBD2. The germline CDR1 and CDR2 sequences are LNHDA and SQIVND (reference sequence). Trimming cost V 9 bases and J 7 bases; bases outside gene matches: 7. The CDR3 runs 13 residues. CDR3 loop: CASRLAGLHTQYF. CDR3 nucleotides: TGTGCCAGCCGACTAGCGGGCTTACATACGCAGTATTTT.

The rearrangement joins TRBV24-1 to TRBJ1-5; 8 bases are a match to TRBD1. V dropped 3 bases and J dropped 3; count of bases not matched to a gene: 3. The CDR3 is 15 amino acids. Germline lookup yields CDR1 KGHDR and CDR2 SFDVKD. In DNA form, the CDR3 reads TGTGCCACCAGTGATATGACAGGGGACAATCAGCCCCAGCATTTT. It encodes CATSDMTGDNQPQHF.

This chain connects TRBV19 to TRBJ2-1, with 7 bases identical to TRBD2. The V gene's germline CDR1 is LNHDA and CDR2 SQIVND (reference sequence). V gave up 0 bases and J gave up 7 bases; unmatched junction bases: 0. The CDR3 runs to 13 residues. The CDR3 here is CASSIDGGNEQFF. DNA for the CDR3: TGTGCCAGTAGTATAGACGGGGGGAATGAGCAGTTCTTC.

This chain connects TRBV4-3 to TRBJ2-7; 9 nucleotides line up with TRBD2. From germline, CDR1 is LGHNA and CDR2 YSLEER. The junction had 3 bases not matched to a gene; V was cut back by 2 bases and J by 1 base. The CDR3 is 15 amino acids. CDR3 loop: CASSQRREGSYEQYF. CDR3 DNA sequence: TGCGCCAGCAGCCAACGGCGGGAGGGGTCCTACGAGCAGTACTTC.

This clone occurred a few times. V usage is TRBV3-1 (or the pseudogene TRBV3-2) and J usage is TRBJ1-2; 7 bases match TRBD1. V was clipped by 0 bases and J by 4 bases; unmatched bases: 5. The CDR3 has 15 residues. The V gene's germline CDR1 is LGHDT and CDR2 YNNKEL (reference sequence). The CDR3: CASSQDWAGGYGYTF. The CDR3 coding sequence is TGTGCCAGCAGCCAAGATTGGGCAGGGGGCTATGGCTACACCTTC.

This chain joins TRBV5-1 and TRBJ1-1; 8 bases line up with TRBD1. V lost 5 bases and J lost 5; bases outside the gene matches: 5. This CDR3 spans 13 amino acids. Germline V gene data show CDR1 as SGHRS and CDR2 as YFSETQ. The CDR3 protein is CASRVQGGTEAFF. In DNA, the CDR3 is TGCGCCAGCAGGGTACAGGGGGGGACTGAAGCTTTCTTT.

As regards this clone: This CDR3 is also generated by other DNA sequences in the sample. The chain employs TRBV18 and TRBJ1-1; tentatively, D is TRBD1 (6 bases). Germline CDR1 KGHSH, CDR2 LQKENI. The CDR3 runs 13 residues. V was shortened by 3 bases and J by 5 bases, with 10 bases between the two germline ends. CDR3 sequence: CASSPGTSTEAFF. CDR3 in DNA: TGTGCCAGCTCACCTGGGACATCGACTGAAGCTTTCTTT.

The rearrangement links TRBV18 to TRBJ2-5, with D maybe TRBD1 (6 bases). V was pared by 3 bases and J by 1 base, with 9 bases between. Germline V gives CDR1 KGHSH, CDR2 LQKENI. The CDR3 has 14 amino acids. This CDR3 reads CASSPGQIQETQYF. The DNA for the CDR3 is TGTGCCAGCTCACCGGGACAAATCCAAGAGACCCAGTACTTC. The full variable domain, in which reference TRBV18 and TRBJ2-5 provide the parts outside the CDR3, is NAGVMQNPRHLVRRRGQEARLRCSPMKGHSHVYWYRQLPEEGLKFMVYLQKENIIDESGMPKERFSAEFPKEGPSILRIQQVVRGDSAAYFCASSPGQIQETQYFGPGTRLLVL.

The chain carries TRBV20-1 and TRBJ1-3; 8 nucleotides agree with TRBD1. Germline V gives CDR1 DFQATT, CDR2 SNEGSKA (reference sequence). The CDR3 loop spans 15 amino acids. The J segment lost 4 bases and the V segment lost 3 bases, leaving 8 bases of the junction unmatched. CDR3 protein: CSASGAGGLGNTIYF. CDR3 DNA sequence: TGCAGTGCTAGTGGCGCAGGGGGCTTGGGAAACACCATATATTTT.

This chain links TRBV6-1 with TRBJ1-2; TRBD1 might be the D (5 bases). This CDR3 has 14 amino acids. Trimming left V 2 bases short and J 4 bases short, with 11 bases between. Germline assignment: CDR1 MNHNS and CDR2 SASEGT. The CDR3 region has the DNA TGTGCCAGCAGTGAACAGGGATTCCTCTATGGCTACACCTTC. This encodes CASSEQGFLYGYTF.

The genes are TRBV19 and TRBJ1-5; D gene uncertain. Germline V gene data show CDR1 as LNHDA and CDR2 as SQIVND (reference sequence). Trimming cost V 3 bases and J 5 bases, with 11 bases left between them. The CDR3 has 14 residues. CDR3 in amino acids: CASSIMIRDQPQHF. DNA for the CDR3: TGTGCCAGTAGTATTATGATAAGAGATCAGCCCCAGCATTTT.

The chain is built from TRBV5-4 and TRBJ1-4, with D unresolved. CDR1 SGHNT and CDR2 YYREEE come from the germline V gene (reference sequence). Trimming left V 0 bases short and J 6 bases short, with 9 bases between. The CDR3 is 14 residues long. The CDR3 sequence is CASSLVGEDEKLFF. CDR3 DNA: TGTGCCAGCAGCTTGGTCGGGGAGGATGAAAAACTGTTTTTT.